The 32 T cell receptor beta chains below all came from one sample that was sequenced in a study of patients and donors after allogeneic stem cell transplantation. TCRdb re-analysed the RT-PCR reads in MiXCR, keeping a single row per CDR3 protein. Among fewer than 180,000 distinct CDR3 sequences listed, over 35% were seen once. Material: blood, either unsorted or a sorted T cell fraction (not recorded which). All receptors come from a human donor who was either an allogeneic HSCT recipient or a stem cell or donor lymphocyte infusion donor (not recorded which). It is not recorded whose cells these are; they may come from a transplant donor.

This rearrangement joins TRBV5-5 to TRBJ1-5; no firm D call. CDR3 length: 16 residues. V lost 3 bases, J lost 5 bases, and 18 bases lay in between. CDR1 and CDR2 from the germline V gene are SGHKS and YYEKEE (reference sequence). CDR3 in DNA: TGTGCCAGCAGCTGGGCGTCGACATCCATAGATCAGCCCCAGCATTTT. Its protein is CASSWASTSIDQPQHF.

The chain carries TRBV5-1 and TRBJ1-6; maybe TRBD1 (5 bases). The CDR3 contains 16 residues. The germline V gene has CDR1 SGHRS and CDR2 YFSETQ. V lost 0 bases and J lost 10, with 17 bases in between. The CDR3 loop reads CASSLALSGGGSPLHF. CDR3 bases: TGCGCCAGCAGCTTGGCCCTCTCGGGGGGAGGATCACCCCTCCACTTT.

The genes are TRBV18 and TRBJ1-1; a possible D gene is TRBD1 (6 bases). There are 14 residues in the CDR3. Trimming took 4 bases from V and 3 from J, leaving 12 bases between them. From germline, CDR1 is KGHSH and CDR2 LQKENI. CDR3 sequence: CASSLKQGHTEAFF. Here the CDR3 DNA reads TGTGCCAGCTCACTAAAACAGGGTCACACTGAAGCTTTCTTT.

The table lists this clonotype with a few counts. The J gene is TRBJ1-5, the V gene TRBV4-2, with a weak D call TRBD1 (5 bases). V lost 1 base and J 7 bases, leaving 11 bases between the germline ends. Germline assignment: CDR1 LGHNA and CDR2 YNFKEQ. This CDR3 is 14 amino acids long. The CDR3 region has the DNA TGTGCCAGCAGCCAAGTGGTAGGGACCCAGCCCCAGCATTTT. As protein: CASSQVVGTQPQHF.

The genes are TRBV7-6 and TRBJ1-4; no definite D call. Germline CDR1 SGHVS, CDR2 FNYEAQ. CDR3 size: 13 residues. Between the trimmed V and J ends, which lost 1 base and 8 bases, there was a span of 8 bases. In nucleotides, the CDR3 is TGTGCCAGCAGCTTAGGTACATCCGAAAAACTGTTTTTT. Its translation is CASSLGTSEKLFF.

This clonotype came up a few times. This rearrangement joins TRBV6-5 to TRBJ1-6; D is perhaps TRBD1 (5 bases). With 6 bases removed from V and 7 bases from J, the gap between germline ends came to 16 bases. Germline V gene sequence: CDR1 MNHEY, CDR2 SVGAGI. CDR3 length: 15 amino acids. CDR3 loop: CASSPGGNENSPLHF. The CDR3 DNA reads as TGTGCCAGCAGCCCGGGGGGGAATGAGAATTCACCCCTCCACTTT.

This clonotype was recorded a few times. The CDR3 loop is CASSGPGEAYGYTF. DNA of the CDR3: TGTGCCAGCAGCGGGCCTGGGGAGGCCTATGGCTACACCTTC. The chain links TRBV9 to TRBJ1-2; D is undetermined. V lost 3 bases and J 4 bases, leaving 13 bases between the germline ends. Germline loops: CDR1 SGDLS, CDR2 YYNGEE. CDR3 length: 14 amino acids. Variable domain in full (rest from reference TRBV9 and TRBJ1-2): DSGVTQTPKHLITATGQRVTLRCSPRSGDLSVYWYQQSLDQGLQFLIQYYNGEERAKGNILERFSAQQFPDLHSELNLSSLELGDSALYFCASSGPGEAYGYTFGSGTRLTVV.

The sample holds a few counts of this clonotype. V usage is TRBV7-2 and J usage is TRBJ1-5, with D possibly matching TRBD1 (6 bases). The CDR3 extends over 15 amino acids. CDR1 and CDR2 (germline): SGHTA, FQGNSA. V was cut by 5 bases and J by 4 bases, with 15 bases left in between. For the CDR3, the DNA is TGTGCCAGCAGCCTCAACCAGGGGACTAATCAGCCCCAGCATTTT. It translates to CASSLNQGTNQPQHF.

A few counts support this clonotype. This chain uses TRBV28 with TRBJ2-6; D not resolved. CDR1 MDHEN and CDR2 SYDVKM come from the germline V gene. CDR3 size: 14 residues. V gave up 4 bases and J gave up 0 bases, with 4 bases separating them. CDR3 amino acids: CASSSLSGANVLTF. CDR3 in DNA: TGTGCCAGCAGTTCCCTCTCTGGGGCCAACGTCCTGACTTTC.

This clonotype was found a few times. V gene TRBV12-3 or TRBV12-4 combines with J gene TRBJ1-2; 8 nucleotides line up with TRBD1. The CDR3 has 14 amino acids. J was trimmed by 3 bases and V by 3 bases; bases with no gene match: 3. The CDR3 DNA follows: TGTGCCAGCAGTTTGGAGACAGGGGACTATGGCTACACCTTC. Encoded protein: CASSLETGDYGYTF.

The rearrangement uses TRBV29-1 and TRBJ1-5; a possible D gene is TRBD1 (5 bases). Looked up from germline, CDR1 is SQVTM and CDR2 is ANQGSEA. The CDR3 totals 13 residues. V was cut by 4 bases and J by 3 bases, with 10 bases left in between. The CDR3, as DNA: TGCAGCGTTGCGAGGGGTCCCAATCAGCCCCAGCATTTT. Protein: CSVARGPNQPQHF.

This sequence joins TRBV6-1 and TRBJ1-1, with TRBD1 matching 8 bases. The V gene end was trimmed by 3 bases and the J gene end by 4 bases; junction bases not matched to a gene: 1. The germline V gene has CDR1 MNHNS and CDR2 SASEGT. CDR3 length: 13 residues. The CDR3 coding sequence is TGTGCCAGCAGTGACAGGGGGCTCACTGAAGCTTTCTTT. Translation: CASSDRGLTEAFF.

The V call is TRBV6-5, the J call TRBJ1-2; D not certain. Germline V lookup: CDR1 MNHEY, CDR2 SVGAGI. Trimming shortened V by 5 bases and J by 8 bases, and 21 bases separated the two germline ends. The CDR3 sequence is 15 residues long. This chain's CDR3 is CASSPSRGLPRGYTF. DNA of the CDR3: TGTGCCAGCAGTCCCTCCCGCGGGCTGCCTAGGGGCTACACCTTC.

The V and J genes are TRBV9 and TRBJ1-2, with D uncertain. Germline lookup yields CDR1 SGDLS and CDR2 YYNGEE. The CDR3 extends over 14 amino acids. Trimming left V 4 bases short and J 4 bases short, with 14 bases between. CDR3 DNA: TGTGCCAGCAGCCCGCGGGAAAAACTCTATGGCTACACCTTC. It translates to CASSPREKLYGYTF.

The chain joins TRBV12-3 or TRBV12-4 to TRBJ1-2, with D uncertain. V was clipped by 2 bases and J by 8 bases, with 21 bases between them. This CDR3 spans 16 amino acids. The chain's CDR3 is CASSLLESGSPIGYTF. The CDR3 DNA is TGTGCCAGCAGTTTACTAGAAAGCGGGAGCCCGATCGGCTACACCTTC.

The chain couples TRBV30 to TRBJ2-7; no clear D gene. V gave up 0 bases and J gave up 2 bases, with 11 bases separating them. CDR3 length: 14 residues. Germline loops: CDR1 GTSNPN, CDR2 SVGIG (reference sequence). This CDR3 is CAWSVSWQAYEQYF. The CDR3 DNA reads as TGTGCCTGGAGTGTATCTTGGCAGGCCTACGAGCAGTACTTC.

J is TRBJ1-1 and V is TRBV20-1, with D unclear. The germline V gene encodes CDR1 DFQATT and CDR2 SNEGSKA (reference sequence). The CDR3 spans 12 residues. V was trimmed by 5 bases and J by 5 bases, leaving 12 bases between them. In nucleotides, the CDR3 is TGCAGTGCTCCCGGACGACGGACTGAAGCTTTCTTT. Translated: CSAPGRRTEAFF.

The chain links TRBV27 to TRBJ1-1, with TRBD1 as a possible D gene (5 bases). This CDR3 has 13 amino acids. V was shortened by 5 bases and J by 2 bases, with 9 bases between the two germline ends. From germline, CDR1 is MNHEY and CDR2 SMNVEV (reference sequence). Written as DNA, the CDR3 is TGTGCCAGCAGTGGGGGGGTAAACACTGAAGCTTTCTTT. Protein sequence: CASSGGVNTEAFF.

This clonotype occurred a few times. The chain uses TRBV29-1 and TRBJ1-2; D ambiguous. The CDR3 runs to 12 residues. Looked up from germline, CDR1 is SQVTM and CDR2 is ANQGSEA. Trimming removed 7 bases from V and 2 bases from J, with 11 bases in between. The CDR3 spells CSAPHRNYGYTF. The CDR3 coding sequence is TGCAGCGCACCACACCGCAACTATGGCTACACCTTC.

The chain is built from TRBV10-3 and TRBJ2-3; D may be TRBD2 (6 bases). Looked up from germline, CDR1 is ENHRY and CDR2 is SYGVKD. The CDR3 covers 15 residues. Trimming removed 4 bases at V and 2 bases at J, with 13 bases between. The CDR3 DNA sequence: TGTGCCATCAGTGGTGGCCAGCGGGCCACAGATACGCAGTATTTT. Translated, it gives CAISGGQRATDTQYF.

This clonotype was detected a few times. This sequence joins TRBV12-3 or TRBV12-4 and TRBJ1-5; 7 bases agree with TRBD1. J gave up 4 bases and V 6 bases, and 6 bases lay outside the gene matches. The CDR3 totals 14 residues. The DNA for the CDR3 is TGTGCCAGCAGGGTTGACAGGGTTAATCAGCCCCAGCATTTT. Translating it yields CASRVDRVNQPQHF.

This clonotype was recorded only once. V and J are TRBV4-3 and TRBJ2-2; tentatively, D is TRBD1 or TRBD2 (5 bases each). CDR1 LGHNA and CDR2 YSLEER come from the germline V gene. This CDR3 comprises 14 residues. Trimming took 10 bases from V and 2 from J, leaving 14 bases between them. This CDR3 reads CATGTAYNTGELFF. The CDR3 nucleotides are TGCGCCACCGGGACGGCCTATAACACCGGGGAGCTGTTTTTT.

In DNA form, the CDR3 reads TGTGCCAGCAGTAAACCGGGACAAAATTCACCCCTCCACTTT. It is translated as CASSKPGQNSPLHF. This rearrangement joins TRBV6-5 to TRBJ1-6; D possibly corresponds to TRBD1 (6 bases). Trimming left V 5 bases short and J 7 bases short, with 12 bases between. Germline lookup yields CDR1 MNHEY and CDR2 SVGAGI. The CDR3 is 14 residues long.

This clonotype was counted a few times. The gene calls are TRBV7-8 and TRBJ1-5, with D tentatively TRBD1 (5 bases). The CDR3 length is 16 residues. CDR1 SGHVS and CDR2 FQNEAQ come from the germline V gene. Trimming left V 7 bases short and J 2 bases short, with 18 bases between. CDR3 nucleotide sequence: TGTGCCAGCACCGGGATGACAGCACCTGGCAATCAGCCCCAGCATTTT. Translated, it gives CASTGMTAPGNQPQHF.

V gene TRBV7-3 combines with J gene TRBJ1-2, with D perhaps matching TRBD1 (6 bases). The CDR3 runs 14 residues. Germline V CDR1 and CDR2: SGHTA, FQGTGA. The germline V and J ends were trimmed by 5 bases and 3 bases, with 13 bases remaining between them. Written as DNA, the CDR3 is TGTGCCAGCAGCACCCCCAGGGGATACTATGGCTACACCTTC. Translation: CASSTPRGYYGYTF.

This clonotype occurred a few times. V usage is TRBV5-6 and J usage is TRBJ1-6, with TRBD1 matching over 7 bases. In germline, CDR1 is SGHDT, CDR2 YYEEEE. Trimming removed 0 bases from V and 4 bases from J; junction bases left unmatched: 1. This CDR3 spans 15 amino acids. Written as DNA, the CDR3 is TGTGCCAGCAGCTTGGACAGGGGTTATAATTCACCCCTCCACTTT. This gives the protein CASSLDRGYNSPLHF. The whole variable domain, remainder taken from reference TRBV5-6 and TRBJ1-6, is DAGVTQSPTHLIKTRGQQVTLRCSPKSGHDTVSWYQQALGQGPQFIFQYYEEEERQRGNFPDRFSGHQFPNYSSELNVNALLLGDSALYLCASSLDRGYNSPLHFGNGTRLTVT.

This rearrangement joins TRBV6-5 to TRBJ1-1; weak D call: TRBD1 (6 bases). The CDR3 contains 15 residues. V was trimmed by 5 bases and J by 0 bases, leaving 13 bases between them. Germline CDR1 and CDR2: MNHEY and SVGAGI. CDR3 nucleotide sequence: TGTGCCAGCAGTGCCCGGACAGCCTTGAACACTGAAGCTTTCTTT. This codes for CASSARTALNTEAFF.

This clonotype was detected ten times or more. The chain uses TRBV7-6 and TRBJ1-1, with unresolved D. The CDR3 is made up of 13 amino acids. CDR1 SGHVS and CDR2 FNYEAQ come from the germline V gene. Trimming removed 5 bases at V and 1 base at J, with 8 bases between. The CDR3 bases are TGTGCCAGCAGCCTGCAGACGAACACTGAAGCTTTCTTT. The encoded protein is CASSLQTNTEAFF.

This clonotype has a handful of counts. The rearrangement uses TRBV5-1 and TRBJ2-5, with TRBD1 matching over 7 bases. The CDR3 is made up of 14 amino acids. Germline CDR1 and CDR2: SGHRS and YFSETQ. V was clipped by 0 bases and J by 4 bases; unmatched bases: 3. As DNA, the CDR3 is TGCGCCAGCAGCTTGGGAGCAGGGGGAGAGACCCAGTACTTC. It is translated as CASSLGAGGETQYF.

The V and J genes are TRBV9 and TRBJ2-1, with a tentative D call TRBD2 (5 bases). The germline V and J ends were trimmed by 0 bases and 6 bases, with 13 bases remaining between them. This CDR3 has 15 amino acids. Germline assignment: CDR1 SGDLS and CDR2 YYNGEE. The CDR3 loop is CASSVEASWFNEQFF. The CDR3 DNA is TGTGCCAGCAGCGTAGAGGCTAGCTGGTTCAATGAGCAGTTCTTC.

DNA of the CDR3: TGTGCCAGCAGGCGGGGGGTCAATGAGCAGTTCTTC. Its protein product is CASRRGVNEQFF. The rearrangement uses TRBV27 and TRBJ2-1, with 8 bases that match TRBD2. The CDR3 has 12 residues. V was clipped by 6 bases and J by 6 bases; unmatched bases: 1. The germline CDR1 and CDR2 sequences are MNHEY and SMNVEV (reference sequence).

The rearrangement uses TRBV12-3 or TRBV12-4 and TRBJ1-5, with TRBD1 as a possible D gene (5 bases). The CDR3 contains 14 residues. Trimming left V 6 bases short and J 5 bases short, with 14 bases between. In DNA form, the CDR3 reads TGTGCCAGCAGCCCTGACAGTGTTGATCAGCCCCAGCATTTT. Translation: CASSPDSVDQPQHF.